This T cell receptor (beta chain) came from a study of T cell repertoires in cytomegalovirus infection (dated by TCRdb to the late 2010s). With respect to the entire study: Because public TCR beta signatures pointed to carriage of CMV infection together with the matching HLA type, the HLA type of each donor mattered for the analysis. The paper as a whole reports these results and caveats: Carriers of CMV infection plus the relevant HLA type were discriminated by the cumulative frequency of public TCR beta family members in the study cohort and in an independent 352-donor cohort. In the ex vivo response, HLA-C-restricted CMV-specific TCR beta clonotypes were dominant, and in two of eight donors the single most frequent clonotype came from this HLA-C-restricted group.

Data came from an Illumina HiSeq 1500. TCRdb passed the public sequencing reads through fastp at Q25 and MiXCR, retaining productive beta sequences. Rows with a matching CDR3 protein are joined into one entry that keeps the most common DNA and genes. The sample profile shows over 150,000 distinct CDR3 sequences; around 15% of them were found once. 27% of the sample comes from the top ten. Between the V and J ends, shortened by 0 bases and 0 bases respectively, the junction contains 4 bases. Its CDR3 holds 14 amino acids, cysteine through phenylalanine. Only the CDR3 portion is preserved as DNA: 42 bases, with reading frame beginning at the first base. Sequences SGHDT (CDR1) and YYEEEE (CDR2) are obtained from the germline V gene. This clonotype was observed a few times. The antigen it binds to is not known. No base quality information exists; no much larger clone differs at one position.

Rearrangement joined TRBV5-6 to TRBJ1-5; no D gene is confidently identified. The sequencing sample was made of PBMCs. This clonotype was obtained from a human donor in good health (CMV status not recorded). Some clones in this sample may be carry-over from other donors' samples. Here the CDR3 is given as CASSLVNSNQPQHF. The bases read TGTGCCAGCAGCTTGGTGAATAGCAATCAGCCCCAGCATTTT. Here the CDR3 is joined to the reference TRBV5-6 and TRBJ1-5 genes, and the full variable domain is: DAGVTQSPTHLIKTRGQQVTLRCSPKSGHDTVSWYQQALGQGPQFIFQYYEEEERQRGNFPDRFSGHQFPNYSSELNVNALLLGDSALYLCASSLVNSNQPQHFGDGTRLSIL.